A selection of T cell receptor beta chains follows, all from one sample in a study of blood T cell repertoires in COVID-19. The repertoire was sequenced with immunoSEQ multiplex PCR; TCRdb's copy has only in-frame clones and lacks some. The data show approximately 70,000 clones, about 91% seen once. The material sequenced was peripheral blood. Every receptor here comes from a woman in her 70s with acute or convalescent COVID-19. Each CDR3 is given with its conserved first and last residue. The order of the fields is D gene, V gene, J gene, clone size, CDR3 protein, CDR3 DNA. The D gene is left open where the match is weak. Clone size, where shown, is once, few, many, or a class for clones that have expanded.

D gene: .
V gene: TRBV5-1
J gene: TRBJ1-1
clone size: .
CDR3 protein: CASSPARHSEDTEAFF
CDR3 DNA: TGCGCCAGCAGCCCCGCGAGGCACTCGGAGGACACTGAAGCTTTCTTT

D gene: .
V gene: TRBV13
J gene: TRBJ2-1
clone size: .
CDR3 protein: CASSLVRASEQFF
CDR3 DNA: TGTGCCAGCAGCTTAGTCAGGGCGAGTGAGCAGTTCTTC

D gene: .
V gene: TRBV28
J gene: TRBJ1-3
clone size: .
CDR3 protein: CASSRRQTSGNTIYF
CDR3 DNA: TGTGCCAGCAGTAGACGTCAGACTTCTGGAAACACCATATATTTT

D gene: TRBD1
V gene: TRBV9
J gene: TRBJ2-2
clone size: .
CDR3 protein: CASSVDRTGGLAGELFF
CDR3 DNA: TGTGCCAGCAGCGTAGACCGGACAGGGGGCCTAGCCGGGGAGCTGTTTTTT

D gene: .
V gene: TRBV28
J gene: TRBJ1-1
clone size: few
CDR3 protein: CASSYHPGGDTEAFF
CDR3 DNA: TGTGCCAGCAGTTACCATCCGGGGGGCGACACTGAAGCTTTCTTT

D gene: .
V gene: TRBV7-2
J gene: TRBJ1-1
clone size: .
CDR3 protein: CASSLTLPGKGGKVF
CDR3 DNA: TGTGCCAGCAGCTTAACGCTCCCAGGGAAGGGAGGGAAGGTCTTT

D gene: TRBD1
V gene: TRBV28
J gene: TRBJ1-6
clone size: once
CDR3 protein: CASSLGGQGNSPLHF
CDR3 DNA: TGTGCCAGCAGTTTAGGGGGACAGGGGAATTCACCCCTCCACTTT

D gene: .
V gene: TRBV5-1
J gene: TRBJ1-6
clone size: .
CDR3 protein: CASSLESGLNSPLHF
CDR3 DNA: TGCGCCAGCAGCTTGGAGTCAGGGCTTAATTCACCCCTCCACTTT

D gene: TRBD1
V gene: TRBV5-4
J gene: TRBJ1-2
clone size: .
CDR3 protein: CASRPLGQGGYGYTF
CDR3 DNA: TGTGCCAGCAGACCCCTGGGACAGGGCGGCTATGGCTACACCTTC

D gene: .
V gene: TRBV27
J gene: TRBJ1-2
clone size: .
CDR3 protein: CASSGRRQSLYGYTF
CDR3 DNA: TGTGCCAGCAGTGGGAGGAGACAGTCCCTCTATGGCTACACCTTC

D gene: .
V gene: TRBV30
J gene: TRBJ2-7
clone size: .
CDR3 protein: CAWKVSGTPKGEQYF
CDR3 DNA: TGTGCCTGGAAGGTGAGCGGAACTCCAAAAGGGGAGCAGTACTTC

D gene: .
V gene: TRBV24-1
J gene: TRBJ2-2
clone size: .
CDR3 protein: CATSLQFTGELFF
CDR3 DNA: TGTGCCACCAGTCTGCAGTTCACCGGGGAGCTGTTTTTT

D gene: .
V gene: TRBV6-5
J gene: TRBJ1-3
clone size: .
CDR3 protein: CASSQTLPSGNTIYF
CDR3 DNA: TGTGCCAGCAGCCAGACACTTCCCTCTGGAAACACCATATATTTT

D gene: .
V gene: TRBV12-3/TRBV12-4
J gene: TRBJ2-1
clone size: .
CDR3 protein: CASSIGGVNEQFF
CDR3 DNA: TGTGCCAGCAGTATCGGCGGCGTGAATGAGCAGTTCTTC

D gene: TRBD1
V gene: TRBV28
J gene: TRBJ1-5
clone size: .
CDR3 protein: CASSHPKTGVLKGAHF
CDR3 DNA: TGTGCCAGCAGTCATCCCAAGACAGGGGTTTTAAAGGGGGCGCATTTT

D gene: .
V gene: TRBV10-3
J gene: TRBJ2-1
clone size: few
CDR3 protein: CAISVINNEQFF
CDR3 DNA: TGTGCCATCAGTGTTATAAACAATGAGCAGTTCTTC

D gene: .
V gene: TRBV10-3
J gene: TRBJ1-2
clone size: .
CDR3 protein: CAISENGANYGYTF
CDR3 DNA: TGTGCCATCAGTGAGAACGGAGCTAACTATGGCTACACCTTC

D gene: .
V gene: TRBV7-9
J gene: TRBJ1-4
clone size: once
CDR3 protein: CASSLRDSPGKLFF
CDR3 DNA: TGTGCCAGCAGCTTAAGAGACAGCCCGGGAAAACTGTTTTTT

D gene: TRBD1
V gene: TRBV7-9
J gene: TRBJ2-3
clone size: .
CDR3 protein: CASSLGSGQGADTQYF
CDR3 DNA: TGTGCCAGCAGCTTAGGTTCTGGGCAGGGGGCAGATACGCAGTATTTT

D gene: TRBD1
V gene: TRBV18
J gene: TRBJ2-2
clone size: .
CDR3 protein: CASSLHRGYDTGELFF
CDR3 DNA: TGTGCCAGCTCCCTCCACAGGGGGTATGACACCGGGGAGCTGTTTTTT

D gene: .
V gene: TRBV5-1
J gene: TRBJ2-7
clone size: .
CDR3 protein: CASSLTGSYEQYF
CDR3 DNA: TGCGCCAGCAGCTTGACAGGGTCCTACGAGCAGTACTTC

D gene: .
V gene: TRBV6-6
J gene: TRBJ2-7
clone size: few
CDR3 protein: CASSYAVGGEQYF
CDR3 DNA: TGTGCCAGCAGTTACGCGGTAGGCGGCGAGCAGTACTTC

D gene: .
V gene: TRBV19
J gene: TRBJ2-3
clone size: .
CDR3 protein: CASSRPGTDTQYF
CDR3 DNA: TGTGCCAGTAGCCGTCCCGGCACAGATACGCAGTATTTT